The clone carrying this T cell receptor beta chain was observed a few times. Its antigen is currently unknown. As for time point: blood 2 weeks post-SBRT. Treatment specified: 15 Gy SBRT to primary tumor, nephrectomy 4 weeks later. Repertoires were generated with immunoSEQ multiplex PCR, while TCRdb's copy carries only in-frame clones and drops some. The sample holds tens of thousands of clones, 80% seen once. The sample originates from a study of radiation and T cells in renal cell carcinoma. Findings and caveats of the study: Top tumor clonotypes rose in blood 2 weeks post-radiation, then contracted.

J was trimmed by 5 bases and V by 5 bases; bases with no gene match: 10. Germline values: CDR1 MNHEY, CDR2 SMNVEV (reference sequence). CDR3 size: 15 residues. The chain is built from TRBV27 and TRBJ1-1; 8 bases are a match to TRBD1. The sequence was collected from a woman between 70 and 85 years old with renal cell carcinoma. The sample consisted of blood, taken from a patient whose treatment included radiotherapy and nephrectomy. The chain's CDR3 is CASSDIQGGRTEAFF. The CDR3 coding sequence is TGTGCCAGCAGTGATATACAGGGGGGGAGGACTGAAGCTTTCTTT.